These 15 T cell receptor beta chains came from one sample sequenced in a study of T cells in Graves' hyperthyroidism and ophthalmopathy. Authors of the study amplified TCR beta CDR3 regions from RNA transcripts. Using the HTBI primer set, a first-round RT-PCR was run on the TCR CDR3. TCRdb analysed the multiplex PCR reads with MiXCR anew, one entry per CDR3 protein. The repertoire holds more than 300,000 distinct CDR3 sequences, approximately 18% seen once, with around 35% in the top ten. The specimen was blood. The receptors shown here come from a woman aged 25 to 39 with Graves' hyperthyroidism that later progressed to Graves' ophthalmopathy.

The V call is TRBV7-9, the J call TRBJ1-1, with D unresolved. The V gene lost 1 base and the J gene lost 4 bases, with 7 bases spanning the gap. CDR3 size: 13 residues. Germline CDR1 and CDR2: SEHNR and FQNEAQ (reference sequence). The CDR3 protein is CASSLETRTEAFF. The CDR3, as DNA: TGTGCCAGCAGCTTAGAGACGCGCACTGAAGCTTTCTTT.

This clonotype was detected many times. The chain couples TRBV7-9 to TRBJ1-2; 7 positions agree with TRBD1. CDR1 is SEHNR and CDR2 is FQNEAQ in the germline V gene (reference sequence). The V and J ends lost 1 base and 5 bases, in that order; junction bases with no gene match: 7. This CDR3 contains 15 residues. The CDR3 region has the DNA TGTGCCAGCAGCTTAGAAGGGGGCCGGGGTTATGGCTACACCTTC. Its protein product is CASSLEGGRGYGYTF.

This clonotype appeared many times. The chain links TRBV28 to TRBJ1-1; D might be TRBD1 (6 bases). Trimming stripped 5 bases from V and 2 bases from J, with 12 bases between. CDR3 length: 14 amino acids. Germline V CDR1 and CDR2: MDHEN, SYDVKM. The CDR3 nucleotides read TGTGCCAGCAGTGCGAGGGGGGGTAACACTGAAGCTTTCTTT. Its protein product is CASSARGGNTEAFF.

The chain links TRBV2 to TRBJ1-2; 9 bases match TRBD1. Germline lookup yields CDR1 SNHLY and CDR2 FYNNEI. The V segment lost 10 bases and the J segment 3 bases; nucleotides outside the gene matches: 18. The CDR3 runs 17 residues. CDR3 DNA sequence: TGTGCCATAACACAGGGGGCAATGCGACGAACTGACTATGGCTACACCTTC. This codes for CAITQGAMRRTDYGYTF.

This clonotype was seen repeatedly, ten times or more. The chain is built from TRBV5-6 and TRBJ2-1, with a weak D call TRBD1 (5 bases). Germline V gene data show CDR1 as SGHDT and CDR2 as YYEEEE. V lost 0 bases and J 3 bases, leaving 13 bases between the germline ends. The CDR3 totals 16 residues. CDR3 nucleotide sequence: TGTGCCAGCAGCTTGGAGCCAGGGCTTATCTACAATGAGCAGTTCTTC. Amino acids: CASSLEPGLIYNEQFF.

The sample holds many counts of this clonotype. The chain is built from TRBV20-1 and TRBJ2-5, with D unclear. CDR1 and CDR2 from the germline V gene are DFQATT and SNEGSKA (reference sequence). The CDR3 sequence is 13 residues long. Trimming removed 3 bases from V and 0 bases from J, with 8 bases in between. Here the CDR3 DNA reads TGCAGTGCTAGTTTTCCACACCAAGAGACCCAGTACTTC. Translated, it gives CSASFPHQETQYF.

In this sample, this clonotype turned up many times. The rearrangement joins TRBV3-1 to TRBJ1-2; D gene ambiguous. Trimming pared 3 bases from V and 0 bases from J, leaving 8 bases between. The germline CDR1 and CDR2 sequences are LGHDT and YNNKEL (reference sequence). This CDR3 spans 14 amino acids. The CDR3 loop reads CASSHGRANYGYTF. DNA for the CDR3: TGTGCCAGCAGCCATGGCAGAGCTAACTATGGCTACACCTTC.

This clonotype was detected ten times or more. This chain uses TRBV3-1 with TRBJ2-1, with D perhaps matching TRBD2 (5 bases). Germline V CDR1 and CDR2: LGHDT, YNNKEL (reference sequence). V shed 4 bases and J shed 3 bases, with 7 bases lying between them. The CDR3 loop spans 13 amino acids. CDR3 protein: CASSPRDYNEQFF. The CDR3 DNA reads TGTGCCAGCAGCCCGAGGGACTACAATGAGCAGTTCTTC.

This clonotype has a count of ten or more. The chain is built from TRBV10-2 and TRBJ2-7; no reliable D call. This CDR3 comprises 14 residues. Germline-derived CDR1 and CDR2 are WSHSY and SAAADI. Trimming removed 3 bases from V and 3 bases from J, with 12 bases in between. The chain's CDR3 is CASSDSGSVYEQYF. For the CDR3, the DNA is TGCGCCAGCAGTGATTCCGGGTCGGTCTACGAGCAGTACTTC.

The V call is TRBV2, the J call TRBJ2-1; TRBD2 aligns across 10 bases. V dropped 8 bases and J dropped 6; count of bases not matched to a gene: 4. The CDR3 covers 13 residues. The germline V gene encodes CDR1 SNHLY and CDR2 FYNNEI. The CDR3 DNA reads as TGTGCCAGCGAGACTAGCGGGCTCAATGAGCAGTTCTTC. It yields the protein CASETSGLNEQFF.

The CDR3 here is CASTPGTGAYEQYF. As DNA, the CDR3 is TGCGCCAGCACGCCAGGAACAGGGGCCTACGAGCAGTACTTC. The chain joins TRBV4-1 to TRBJ2-7; 7 nucleotides match TRBD1. Germline CDR1 and CDR2: MGHRA and YSYEKL. V lost 7 bases to trimming and J lost 2 bases; unmatched junction nucleotides: 8. The CDR3 has 14 amino acids.

This clonotype has ten or more counts. The chain uses TRBV18 and TRBJ2-5, with unresolved D. V gave up 3 bases and J gave up 0 bases, with 2 bases separating them. Germline V gene sequence: CDR1 KGHSH, CDR2 LQKENI. The CDR3 spans 12 residues. CDR3 nucleotide sequence: TGTGCCAGCTCACCGTACCAAGAGACCCAGTACTTC. The encoded protein is CASSPYQETQYF.

There are a few counts of this clonotype. The gene calls are TRBV29-1 and TRBJ1-2, with D maybe TRBD1 (5 bases). The germline CDR1 and CDR2 sequences are SQVTM and ANQGSEA. CDR3 length: 11 amino acids. V lost 5 bases and J lost 7, with 11 bases in between. The CDR3 loop reads CSVFTGLGYTF. The CDR3 DNA reads TGCAGCGTTTTTACAGGACTTGGCTACACCTTC.

This clonotype was picked up many times. DNA of the CDR3: TGCGCCAGCAGCCTGATTAGCGCCCCTACGGATGAGCAGTTCTTC. Translated, it gives CASSLISAPTDEQFF. The chain carries TRBV5-1 and TRBJ2-1, with a possible D match to TRBD2 (5 bases). CDR3 length: 15 amino acids. Per the germline V gene, CDR1 is SGHRS and CDR2 is YFSETQ. Trimming cost V 4 bases and J 8 bases, with 19 bases left between them.

This clonotype was recorded many times. CDR3 nucleotides: TGTGCCAGTGCCCCGGGTCACCCCGAAAAACTGTTTTTT. It encodes CASAPGHPEKLFF. V usage is TRBV27 and J usage is TRBJ1-4, with unresolved D. The CDR3 extends over 13 amino acids. CDR1 and CDR2 (germline): MNHEY, SMNVEV (reference sequence). V was trimmed by 9 bases and J by 8 bases, leaving 16 bases between them.